The source of this T cell receptor beta chain is a study of T cell changes during pregnancy in multiple sclerosis (dated by TCRdb to about 2019). Notes on the research overall: The study looked at changes in the T cell repertoire across pregnancy in women with multiple sclerosis.

Receptors were amplified or captured by the immunoSEQ multiplex PCR assay. In its TCRdb copy, this immuneACCESS table keeps in-frame sequences only and misses some clones. Where compared with another copy, unresolved V genes explain less than half of these, and the others have no known cause. This sample comprises 90,000 to 120,000 clones, approximately 90% of them detected only once. Together, the top ten hold approximately 1.2% of the sample. The CDR3 starts with the cysteine, ends with the phenylalanine, and has 15 residues. Only CDR3 DNA is held: 45 bases, read in frame from base 1. Between the V and J ends, shortened by 0 bases and 1 base respectively, the junction contains 9 bases. Per the germline V gene, MNHEY is the CDR1 and SVGAGI is the CDR2. To note about this clone: This clone's antigen is unknown. Base qualities were left out, and no much larger clone turns up one base away.

In this chain, TRBV6-5 is recombined with TRBJ1-1, with the D gene not confidently named. Sequencing was performed on peripheral blood, taken in the second trimester of pregnancy. The receptor comes from a female donor with multiple sclerosis, enrolled in a pregnancy study. The DNA reads TGTGCCAGCAGTTACTCACCGACGGGGAACACTGAAGCTTTCTTT. This gives the protein CASSYSPTGNTEAFF.